This T cell receptor (beta chain) was profiled in a study of T cell repertoires in aging, cancer and after chemotherapy. Study overall: Six age groups, ranging from 30 or younger to 70 or older, included the donors. Patients with glioblastoma brain tumors were sampled before and after temozolomide-based therapy. Study results and caveats: In each cancer cohort, median generation probability increased across chemotherapy, suggesting thymic output rebounded. Healthy donors lost TCR diversity with age mainly through richness, cancer patients through richness and evenness.

Peripheral blood genomic DNA, not sorted cells or RNA, was the template. TRB rearrangements spanning V, D and J were amplified using mixed TRB-A/B primers. TCRdb processed the multiplex PCR reads anew with MiXCR; each CDR3 protein has one entry. The sample yields about 2,500 distinct CDR3 sequences, approximately 25% seen once. With 4 bases clipped from V and 6 bases from J, the junction kept 5 bases outside the gene matches. The CDR3 has 14 amino acids. Germline CDR1 reads GTSNPN; CDR2 reads SVGIG (reference sequence). This clonotype is termed large (0.1 to 1%). As yet, its antigen is unknown. The sample was blood. The chain joins TRBV30 to TRBJ1-6; 8 bases line up with TRBD1. The sequence was collected from a human donor with a solid tumor. DNA for the CDR3: TGTGCCTGGAACCCCGGACAGGGTAATTCACCCCTCCACTTT. Translation gives CAWNPGQGNSPLHF.